This passage covers 18 T cell receptor beta chains from one sample sequenced in a study of vaccination and CD4 T cells after COVID-19. Indicated treatment: roughly 10-day PBMC culture with coronavirus spike peptide pools or control peptides (ViraFEST assay). Sequenced with the Oncomine TCR Beta short-read assay was DNA taken from cultured CD4+ T cells. TCRdb recomputed calls from the PCR reads with MiXCR, one row per CDR3 protein. Here the sample spans 7,500 to 8,500 distinct CDR3 sequences, around two thirds being singletons. No antigen has been identified for these receptors. The sequenced sample was CD4+ T cells from blood, cultured in vitro. Receptor source: a human donor who had recovered from COVID-19.

The chain recombines TRBV28 with TRBJ2-5; the D gene is possibly TRBD1 (5 bases). The germline gives CDR1 MDHEN, CDR2 SYDVKM. Trimming cost V 5 bases and J 5 bases, with 24 bases left between them. The CDR3 runs to 17 residues. CDR3 amino acids: CASSPLGVSRVRETQYF. The CDR3 coding sequence is TGTGCCAGCAGTCCGTTAGGGGTCAGCCGTGTTCGGGAGACCCAGTACTTC.

The chain joins TRBV6-5 to TRBJ2-5; unclear D gene. The CDR3 is 14 amino acids. Trimming took off 0 bases at V and 3 bases at J, with 8 bases between the two ends. The V gene's germline CDR1 is MNHEY and CDR2 SVGAGI. The CDR3 nucleotides are TGTGCCAGCAGTTACTCGCCGGGCAAAGAGACCCAGTACTTC. It yields the protein CASSYSPGKETQYF.

This clonotype was picked up one time. This sequence joins TRBV7-8 and TRBJ1-5; 8 bases match TRBD1. The last part of the DNA fits TRBJ2-3 better; the J call may be wrong. The germline V gene encodes CDR1 SGHVS and CDR2 FQNEAQ. CDR3 size: 18 residues. CDR3 bases: TGTGCCAGCAGCCCGAAGTACAGGGGGTTTTATAGCAATCAGCCCCAGTATTTT. It yields the protein CASSPKYRGFYSNQPQYF.

The chain carries TRBV27 and TRBJ2-2; 15 nucleotides match TRBD2. After removal of 5 bases from V and 6 bases from J, the junction contained 10 bases not matched to a gene. The CDR3 runs 18 residues. Looked up from germline, CDR1 is MNHEY and CDR2 is SMNVEV (reference sequence). This chain's CDR3 is CASSIRTSGGGAAGELFF. The CDR3 coding sequence is TGTGCCAGCAGTATCCGGACTAGCGGGGGGGGCGCGGCCGGGGAGCTGTTTTTT.

This rearrangement joins TRBV11-2 to TRBJ1-2, with D perhaps matching TRBD1 (5 bases). Germline assignment: CDR1 SGHAT and CDR2 FQNNGV. Deletions cut 5 bases from V and 2 bases from J, with 12 bases between. This CDR3 is 14 amino acids long. The CDR3 is CASSPVGANYGYTF. The CDR3 nucleotides read TGTGCCAGCAGCCCAGTCGGGGCAAACTATGGCTACACCTTC.

The V gene is TRBV5-5, the J gene TRBJ2-2; D may correspond to TRBD1 or TRBD2 (5 bases each). V gave up 2 bases and J gave up 5 bases, with 16 bases separating them. CDR3 length: 16 residues. Germline CDR1 SGHKS, CDR2 YYEKEE (reference sequence). The CDR3 here is CASSLPSGTQTGELFF. For the CDR3, the DNA is TGTGCCAGCAGCTTACCCTCCGGGACCCAAACCGGGGAGCTGTTTTTT.

The chain joins TRBV7-2 to TRBJ2-3; possible D gene TRBD2, 5 bases. Germline assignment: CDR1 SGHTA and CDR2 FQGNSA. CDR3 length: 16 residues. V was pared by 3 bases and J by 5 bases, with 18 bases between. CDR3 sequence (DNA): TGTGCCAGCAGCTTCATTTCGGGCCCTGGGAGAGATACGCAGTATTTT. Translated, it gives CASSFISGPGRDTQYF. The whole variable domain, filled in from reference TRBV7-2 and TRBJ2-3, reads GAGVSQSPSNKVTEKGKDVELRCDPISGHTALYWYRQSLGQGLEFLIYFQGNSAPDKSGLPSDRFSAERTGGSVSTLTIQRTQQEDSAVYLCASSFISGPGRDTQYFGPGTRLTVL.

The V and J genes are TRBV6-1 and TRBJ1-4; TRBD1 is a possible D gene (6 bases). Germline CDR1 MNHNS, CDR2 SASEGT. CDR3 length equals 14 residues. With 10 bases removed from V and 5 bases from J, the gap between germline ends came to 17 bases. In DNA form, the CDR3 reads TGTGCCACCAGGGAACAGGGATGGAATGAAAAACTGTTTTTT. This gives the protein CATREQGWNEKLFF.

This chain connects TRBV24-1 to TRBJ2-3; 8 positions agree with TRBD1. Losses at the gene ends were 4 bases for V and 1 base for J; bases not matched to a gene: 6. Germline CDR1 is KGHDR and CDR2 is SFDVKD. The CDR3 loop spans 16 amino acids. CDR3 nucleotide sequence: TGTGCCACCAGTGAGCCTCAGGGGGCTGGCACAGATACGCAGTATTTT. Translated: CATSEPQGAGTDTQYF.

The V and J genes are TRBV18 and TRBJ1-1; 10 positions match TRBD1. The V segment lost 5 bases and the J segment 3 bases; nucleotides outside the gene matches: 6. CDR3 length: 15 residues. Germline V gene sequence: CDR1 KGHSH, CDR2 LQKENI. The CDR3 loop is CASSADRGLDTEAFF. CDR3 bases: TGTGCCAGCTCAGCCGACAGGGGGCTTGACACTGAAGCTTTCTTT.

V is TRBV6-1 and J is TRBJ2-1; 14 bases map to TRBD2. Germline CDR1 reads MNHNS; CDR2 reads SASEGT. The junction had 4 bases not matched to a gene; V was cut back by 7 bases and J by 8 bases. CDR3 length: 14 residues. The DNA for the CDR3 is TGTGCCAGCACGACTAGCGGGGGGGCGGATGAGCAGTTCTTC. Translated: CASTTSGGADEQFF.

This chain links TRBV7-9 with TRBJ2-3; 10 bases are shared with TRBD2. The ends lost 4 bases at V and 0 bases at J; junction bases unmatched: 4. From germline, CDR1 is SEHNR and CDR2 FQNEAQ (reference sequence). CDR3 length: 16 amino acids. The CDR3 DNA sequence: TGTGCCAGCAGCTCTGGACTAGCGGAGAGCACAGATACGCAGTATTTT. This translates into CASSSGLAESTDTQYF.

The V call is TRBV4-1, the J call TRBJ2-5, with D maybe TRBD2 (5 bases). CDR1 is MGHRA and CDR2 is YSYEKL in the germline V gene. The V end lost 1 base, the J end lost 6 bases, and 9 bases lay between the germline ends. The CDR3 has 13 amino acids. Here the CDR3 reads CASSQVGEKTQYF. As DNA, the CDR3 is TGCGCCAGCAGCCAAGTCGGGGAGAAGACCCAGTACTTC.

The chain links TRBV6-1 to TRBJ1-1; 8 nucleotides line up with TRBD1. After removal of 5 bases from V and 5 bases from J, the junction contained 4 bases not matched to a gene. CDR1 and CDR2 (germline): MNHNS, SASEGT. CDR3 length: 13 amino acids. As DNA, the CDR3 is TGTGCCAGCAGTCTTGACAGGGGAACTGAAGCTTTCTTT. Translating gives CASSLDRGTEAFF.

The chain uses TRBV10-1 and TRBJ1-2; no definite D call. The CDR3 runs to 12 residues. The germline V gene has CDR1 WNHNN and CDR2 SYGVQD (reference sequence). V lost 5 bases and J lost 2, with 6 bases in between. DNA for the CDR3: TGCGCCAGCAGTCCCAGGAACTATGGCTACACCTTC. Amino acid sequence: CASSPRNYGYTF.

The V gene is TRBV2, the J gene TRBJ1-5; D gene ambiguous. Trimming cost V 7 bases and J 0 bases, with 10 bases left between them. Germline V CDR1 and CDR2: SNHLY, FYNNEI. CDR3 length: 14 amino acids. In DNA, the CDR3 is TGTGCCAGCACATCAAGTAATAGCAATCAGCCCCAGCATTTT. It translates to CASTSSNSNQPQHF.

This clonotype has a handful of counts. This chain links TRBV7-2 with TRBJ1-1; no clear D. This CDR3 spans 14 amino acids. Trimming removed 1 base from V and 0 bases from J, with 6 bases in between. Per the germline V gene, CDR1 is SGHTA and CDR2 is FQGNSA. As DNA, the CDR3 is TGTGCCAGCAGCTTAGGGAGGATGAACACTGAAGCTTTCTTT. Translated: CASSLGRMNTEAFF.

The sample holds a few counts of this clonotype. CDR3 nucleotides: TGTGCCAGTAAGTCCTTGGGTGGAGAGACCCAGTACTTC. It codes for CASKSLGGETQYF. V and J are TRBV19 and TRBJ2-5; D gene uncertain. The CDR3 consists of 13 residues. Trimming took off 7 bases at V and 4 bases at J, with 13 bases between the two ends. CDR1 is LNHDA, CDR2 SQIVND, per germline (reference sequence).